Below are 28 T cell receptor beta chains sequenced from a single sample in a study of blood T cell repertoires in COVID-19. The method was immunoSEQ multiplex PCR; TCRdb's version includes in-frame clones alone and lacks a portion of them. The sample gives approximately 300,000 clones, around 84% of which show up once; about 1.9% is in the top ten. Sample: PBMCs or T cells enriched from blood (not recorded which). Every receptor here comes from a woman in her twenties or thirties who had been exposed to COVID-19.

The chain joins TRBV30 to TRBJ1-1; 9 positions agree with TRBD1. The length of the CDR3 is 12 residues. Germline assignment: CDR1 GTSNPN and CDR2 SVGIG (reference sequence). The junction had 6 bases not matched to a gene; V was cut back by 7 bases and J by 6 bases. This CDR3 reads CAYQDRGAEAFF. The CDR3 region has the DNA TGTGCCTACCAAGACAGGGGGGCTGAAGCTTTCTTT.

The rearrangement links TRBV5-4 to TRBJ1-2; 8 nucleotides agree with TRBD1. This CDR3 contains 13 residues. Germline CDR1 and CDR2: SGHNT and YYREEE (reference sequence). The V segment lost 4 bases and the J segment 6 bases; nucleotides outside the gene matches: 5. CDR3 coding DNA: TGTGCCAGCAGCGACGGACAGGGAAATGGCTACACCTTC. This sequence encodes CASSDGQGNGYTF.

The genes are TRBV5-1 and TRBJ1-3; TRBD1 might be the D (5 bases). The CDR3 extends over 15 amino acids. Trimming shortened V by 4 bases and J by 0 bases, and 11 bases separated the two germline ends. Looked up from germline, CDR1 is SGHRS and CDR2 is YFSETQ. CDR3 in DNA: TGCGCCAGCAGCATCAGGGCAAGCTCTGGAAACACCATATATTTT. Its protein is CASSIRASSGNTIYF.

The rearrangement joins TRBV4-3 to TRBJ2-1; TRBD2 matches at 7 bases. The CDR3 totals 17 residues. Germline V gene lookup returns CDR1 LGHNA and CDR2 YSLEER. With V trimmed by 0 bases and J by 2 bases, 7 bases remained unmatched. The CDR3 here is CASSQERLAAPYNEQFF. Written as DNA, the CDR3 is TGCGCCAGCAGCCAAGAGCGCCTAGCGGCGCCCTACAATGAGCAGTTCTTC.

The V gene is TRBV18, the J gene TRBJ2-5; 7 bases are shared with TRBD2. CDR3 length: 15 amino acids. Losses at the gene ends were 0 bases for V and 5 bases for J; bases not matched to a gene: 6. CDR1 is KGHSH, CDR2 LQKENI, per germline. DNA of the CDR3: TGTGCCAGCTCACCACCGACTCGCGGGGGTGAGACCCAGTACTTC. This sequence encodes CASSPPTRGGETQYF. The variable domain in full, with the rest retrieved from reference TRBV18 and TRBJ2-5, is NAGVMQNPRHLVRRRGQEARLRCSPMKGHSHVYWYRQLPEEGLKFMVYLQKENIIDESGMPKERFSAEFPKEGPSILRIQQVVRGDSAAYFCASSPPTRGGETQYFGPGTRLLVL.

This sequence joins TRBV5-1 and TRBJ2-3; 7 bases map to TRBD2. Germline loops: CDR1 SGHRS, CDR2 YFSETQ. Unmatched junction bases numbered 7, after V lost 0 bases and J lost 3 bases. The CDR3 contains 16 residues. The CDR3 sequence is CASSLGRTRRTDTQYF. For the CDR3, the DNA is TGCGCCAGCAGCTTGGGTAGGACTAGAAGGACAGATACGCAGTATTTT.

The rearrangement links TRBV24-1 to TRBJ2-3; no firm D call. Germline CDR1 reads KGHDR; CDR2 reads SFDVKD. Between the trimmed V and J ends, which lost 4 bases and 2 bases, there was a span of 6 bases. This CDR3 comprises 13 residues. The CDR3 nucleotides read TGTGCCACCAGTGAACACACCACAGATACGCAGTATTTT. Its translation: CATSEHTTDTQYF.

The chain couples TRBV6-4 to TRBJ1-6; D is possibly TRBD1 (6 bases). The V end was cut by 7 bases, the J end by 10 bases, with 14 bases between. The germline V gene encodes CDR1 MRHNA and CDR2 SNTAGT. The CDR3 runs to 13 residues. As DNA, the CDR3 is TGTGCCAGCATAGGGACATGGGACTCACCCCTCCACTTT. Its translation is CASIGTWDSPLHF.

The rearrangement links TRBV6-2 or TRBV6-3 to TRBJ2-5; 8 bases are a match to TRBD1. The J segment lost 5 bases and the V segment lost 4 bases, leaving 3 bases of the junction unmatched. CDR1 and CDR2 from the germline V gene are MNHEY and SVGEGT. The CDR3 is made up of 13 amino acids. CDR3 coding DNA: TGTGCCAGCAGTTTCGACAGGGGCGAGACCCAGTACTTC. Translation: CASSFDRGETQYF.

The CDR3 DNA sequence: TGTGCCAGCAGTTTGGGACAGAACACTGAAGCTTTCTTT. This gives the protein CASSLGQNTEAFF. The chain uses TRBV6-5 and TRBJ1-1; D may be TRBD1 (6 bases). The CDR3 extends over 13 amino acids. Germline CDR1 and CDR2: MNHEY and SVGAGI. V was trimmed by 4 bases and J by 1 base, leaving 7 bases between them.

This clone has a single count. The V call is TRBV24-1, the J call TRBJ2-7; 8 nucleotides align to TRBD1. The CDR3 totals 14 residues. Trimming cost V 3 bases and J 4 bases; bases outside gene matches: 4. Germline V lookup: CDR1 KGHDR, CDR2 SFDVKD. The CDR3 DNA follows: TGTGCCACCAGTGATCCCGGGACAGGATACGAGCAGTACTTC. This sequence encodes CATSDPGTGYEQYF.

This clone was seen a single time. The CDR3 here is CSVSTGQRLEQYF. The CDR3 DNA reads TGCAGCGTATCCACGGGACAGCGCCTCGAGCAGTACTTC. This chain connects TRBV29-1 to TRBJ2-7, with TRBD1 matching over 7 bases. V was pared by 6 bases and J by 6 bases, with 11 bases of the junction left unmatched. The CDR3 has 13 residues. Per germline, CDR1 SQVTM and CDR2 ANQGSEA.

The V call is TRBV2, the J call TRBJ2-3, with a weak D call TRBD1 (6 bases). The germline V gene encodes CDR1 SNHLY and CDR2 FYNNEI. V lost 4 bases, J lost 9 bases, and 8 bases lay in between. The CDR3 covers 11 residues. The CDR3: CASSGGRTQYF. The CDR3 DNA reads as TGTGCCAGCAGTGGGGGGCGCACGCAGTATTTT.

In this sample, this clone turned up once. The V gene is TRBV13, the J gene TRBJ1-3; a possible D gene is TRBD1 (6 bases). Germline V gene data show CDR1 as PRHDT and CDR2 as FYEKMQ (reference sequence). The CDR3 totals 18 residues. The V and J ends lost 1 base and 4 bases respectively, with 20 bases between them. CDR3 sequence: CASSLEGVIGGAGNTIYF. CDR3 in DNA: TGTGCCAGCAGCTTAGAAGGAGTAATCGGGGGGGCCGGAAACACCATATATTTT.

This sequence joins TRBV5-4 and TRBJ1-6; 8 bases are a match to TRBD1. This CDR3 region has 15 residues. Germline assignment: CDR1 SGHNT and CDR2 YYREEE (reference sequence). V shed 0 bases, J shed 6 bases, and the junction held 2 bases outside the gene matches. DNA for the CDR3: TGTGCCAGCAGCTTGGGACAGGGGAGTAATTCACCCCTCCACTTT. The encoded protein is CASSLGQGSNSPLHF.

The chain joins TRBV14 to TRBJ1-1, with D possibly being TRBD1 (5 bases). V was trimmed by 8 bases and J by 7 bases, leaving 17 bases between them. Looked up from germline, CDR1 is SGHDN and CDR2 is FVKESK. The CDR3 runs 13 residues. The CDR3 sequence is CASGQGLRGEAFF. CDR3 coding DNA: TGTGCCAGCGGTCAGGGCCTCCGAGGTGAAGCTTTCTTT. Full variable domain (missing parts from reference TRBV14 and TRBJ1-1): EAGVTQFPSHSVIEKGQTVTLRCDPISGHDNLYWYRRVMGKEIKFLLHFVKESKQDESGMPNNRFLAERTGGTYSTLKVQPAELEDSGVYFCASGQGLRGEAFFGQGTRLTVV.

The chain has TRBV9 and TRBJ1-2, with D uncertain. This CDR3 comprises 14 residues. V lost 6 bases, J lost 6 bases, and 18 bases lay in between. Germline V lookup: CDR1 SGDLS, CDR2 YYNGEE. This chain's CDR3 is CASISSGNSHGYTF. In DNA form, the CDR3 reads TGTGCCAGCATCAGCTCCGGGAACTCCCATGGCTACACCTTC. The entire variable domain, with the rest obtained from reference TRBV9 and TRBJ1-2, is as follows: DSGVTQTPKHLITATGQRVTLRCSPRSGDLSVYWYQQSLDQGLQFLIQYYNGEERAKGNILERFSAQQFPDLHSELNLSSLELGDSALYFCASISSGNSHGYTFGSGTRLTVV.

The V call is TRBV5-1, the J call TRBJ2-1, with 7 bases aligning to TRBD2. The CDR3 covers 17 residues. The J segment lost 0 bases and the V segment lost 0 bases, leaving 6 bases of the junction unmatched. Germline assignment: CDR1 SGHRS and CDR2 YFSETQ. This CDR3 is CASSLVGGSSSYNEQFF. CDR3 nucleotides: TGCGCCAGCAGCTTGGTCGGGGGGTCGAGCTCCTACAATGAGCAGTTCTTC. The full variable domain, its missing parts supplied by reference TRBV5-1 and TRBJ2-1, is KAGVTQTPRYLIKTRGQQVTLSCSPISGHRSVSWYQQTPGQGLQFLFEYFSETQRNKGNFPGRFSGRQFSNSRSEMNVSTLELGDSALYLCASSLVGGSSSYNEQFFGPGTRLTVL.

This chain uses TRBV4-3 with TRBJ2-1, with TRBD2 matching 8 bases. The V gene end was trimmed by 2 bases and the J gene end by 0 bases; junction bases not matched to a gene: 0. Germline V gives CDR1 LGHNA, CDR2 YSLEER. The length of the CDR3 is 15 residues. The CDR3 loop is CASSQSGSSYNEQFF. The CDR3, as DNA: TGCGCCAGCAGCCAAAGCGGGAGCTCCTACAATGAGCAGTTCTTC.

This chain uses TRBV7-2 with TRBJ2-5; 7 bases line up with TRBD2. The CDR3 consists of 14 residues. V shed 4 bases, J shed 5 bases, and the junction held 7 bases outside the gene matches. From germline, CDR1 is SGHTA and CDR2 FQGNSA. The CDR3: CASSSTTSWETQYF. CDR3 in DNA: TGTGCCAGCAGCTCCACGACTAGCTGGGAGACCCAGTACTTC.

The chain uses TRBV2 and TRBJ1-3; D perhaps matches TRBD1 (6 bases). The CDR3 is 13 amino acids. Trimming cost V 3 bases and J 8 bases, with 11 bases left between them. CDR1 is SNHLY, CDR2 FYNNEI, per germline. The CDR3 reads CASSDQGSDTIYF. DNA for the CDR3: TGTGCCAGCAGTGACCAGGGGTCGGACACCATATATTTT.

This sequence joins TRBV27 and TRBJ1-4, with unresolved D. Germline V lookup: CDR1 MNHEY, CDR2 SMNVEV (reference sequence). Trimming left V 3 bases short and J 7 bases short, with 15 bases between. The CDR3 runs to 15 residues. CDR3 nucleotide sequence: TGTGCCAGCAGTTTGGGTGGGTCGAGGAGTGAAAAACTGTTTTTT. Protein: CASSLGGSRSEKLFF.

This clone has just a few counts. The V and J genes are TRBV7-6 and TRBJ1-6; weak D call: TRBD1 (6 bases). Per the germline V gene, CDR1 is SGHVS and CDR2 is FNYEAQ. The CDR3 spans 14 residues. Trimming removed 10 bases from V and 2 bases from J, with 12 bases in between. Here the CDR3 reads CATGAGTYNSPLHF. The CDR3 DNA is TGTGCCACAGGGGCAGGGACCTATAATTCACCCCTCCACTTT.

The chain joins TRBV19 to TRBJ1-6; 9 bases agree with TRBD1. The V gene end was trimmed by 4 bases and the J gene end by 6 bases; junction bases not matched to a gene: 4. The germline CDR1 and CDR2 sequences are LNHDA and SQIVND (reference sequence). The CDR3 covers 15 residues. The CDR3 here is CASSTGTGTNSPLHF. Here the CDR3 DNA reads TGTGCCAGTAGTACTGGGACAGGGACTAATTCACCCCTCCACTTT.

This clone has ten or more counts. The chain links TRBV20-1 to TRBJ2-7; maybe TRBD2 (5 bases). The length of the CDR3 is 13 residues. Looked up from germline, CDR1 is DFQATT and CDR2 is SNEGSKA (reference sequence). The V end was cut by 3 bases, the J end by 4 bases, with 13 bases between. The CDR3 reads CSASIRDWYEQYF. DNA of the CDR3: TGCAGTGCTAGTATCCGGGATTGGTACGAGCAGTACTTC.

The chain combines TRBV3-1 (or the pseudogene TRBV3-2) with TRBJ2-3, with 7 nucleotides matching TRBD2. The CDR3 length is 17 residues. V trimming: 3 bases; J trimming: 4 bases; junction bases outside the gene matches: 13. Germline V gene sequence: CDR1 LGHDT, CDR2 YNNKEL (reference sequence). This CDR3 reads CASSQGIGGTSSDTQYF. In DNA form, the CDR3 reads TGTGCCAGCAGCCAGGGGATCGGGGGGACGAGCTCAGATACGCAGTATTTT.

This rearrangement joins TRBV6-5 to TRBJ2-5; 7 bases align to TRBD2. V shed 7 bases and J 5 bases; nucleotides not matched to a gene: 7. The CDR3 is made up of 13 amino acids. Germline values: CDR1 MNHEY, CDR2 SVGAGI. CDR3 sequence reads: CASTFGGGETQYF. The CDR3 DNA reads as TGTGCCAGCACCTTCGGGGGAGGGGAGACCCAGTACTTC.

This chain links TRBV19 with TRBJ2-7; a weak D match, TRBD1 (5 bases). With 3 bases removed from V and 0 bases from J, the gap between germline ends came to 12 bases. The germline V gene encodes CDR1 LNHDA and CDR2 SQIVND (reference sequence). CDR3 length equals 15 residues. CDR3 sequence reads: CASSMGHGGSYEQYF. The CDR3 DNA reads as TGTGCCAGTAGTATGGGGCACGGCGGCTCCTACGAGCAGTACTTC.